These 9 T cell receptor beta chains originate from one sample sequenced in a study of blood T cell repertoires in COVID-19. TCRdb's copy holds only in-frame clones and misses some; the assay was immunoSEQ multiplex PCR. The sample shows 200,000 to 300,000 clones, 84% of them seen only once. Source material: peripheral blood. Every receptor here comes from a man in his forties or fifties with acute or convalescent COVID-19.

In DNA form, the CDR3 reads TGTGCCAGCAGTTACACGGACTCGCGTAATGAGCAGTTCTTC. Its protein product is CASSYTDSRNEQFF. The chain recombines TRBV6-5 with TRBJ2-1; D may be TRBD2 (5 bases). From germline, CDR1 is MNHEY and CDR2 SVGAGI. Trimming shortened V by 2 bases and J by 7 bases, and 12 bases separated the two germline ends. This CDR3 has 14 residues.

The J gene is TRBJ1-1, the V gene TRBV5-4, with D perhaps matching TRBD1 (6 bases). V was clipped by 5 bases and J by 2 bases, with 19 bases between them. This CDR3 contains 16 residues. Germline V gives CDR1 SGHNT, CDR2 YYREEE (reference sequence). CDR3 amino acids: CASRMGGTLGNTEAFF. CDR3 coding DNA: TGTGCCAGCAGAATGGGGGGGACACTCGGTAACACTGAAGCTTTCTTT.

In DNA form, the CDR3 reads TGTGCCAGCAGCTTAGGACAGATTCTCTATGGCTACACCTTC. Amino acid sequence: CASSLGQILYGYTF. The chain couples TRBV7-2 to TRBJ1-2; maybe TRBD1 (5 bases). The germline CDR1 and CDR2 sequences are SGHTA and FQGNSA. The CDR3 consists of 14 residues. Trimming pared 1 base from V and 4 bases from J, leaving 10 bases between.

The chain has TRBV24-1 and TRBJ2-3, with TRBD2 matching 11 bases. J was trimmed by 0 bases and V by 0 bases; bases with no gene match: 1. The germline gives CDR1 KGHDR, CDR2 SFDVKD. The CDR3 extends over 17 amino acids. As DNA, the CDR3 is TGTGCCACCAGTGATTTGACTAGCGGGAGCAGCACAGATACGCAGTATTTT. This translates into CATSDLTSGSSTDTQYF.

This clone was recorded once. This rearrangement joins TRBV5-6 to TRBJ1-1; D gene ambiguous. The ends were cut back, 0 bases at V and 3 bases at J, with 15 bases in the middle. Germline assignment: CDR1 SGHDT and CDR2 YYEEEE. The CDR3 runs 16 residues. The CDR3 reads CASSLDRLHEDTEAFF. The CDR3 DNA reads TGTGCCAGCAGCTTGGACAGACTACATGAGGACACTGAAGCTTTCTTT.

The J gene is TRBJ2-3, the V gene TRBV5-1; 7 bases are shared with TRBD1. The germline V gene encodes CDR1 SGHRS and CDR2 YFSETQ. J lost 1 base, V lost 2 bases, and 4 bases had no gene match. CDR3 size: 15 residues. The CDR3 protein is CASSFGTDRTDTQYF. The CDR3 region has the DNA TGCGCCAGCAGCTTTGGGACAGACCGCACAGATACGCAGTATTTT. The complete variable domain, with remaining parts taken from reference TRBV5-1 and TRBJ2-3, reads KAGVTQTPRYLIKTRGQQVTLSCSPISGHRSVSWYQQTPGQGLQFLFEYFSETQRNKGNFPGRFSGRQFSNSRSEMNVSTLELGDSALYLCASSFGTDRTDTQYFGPGTRLTVL.

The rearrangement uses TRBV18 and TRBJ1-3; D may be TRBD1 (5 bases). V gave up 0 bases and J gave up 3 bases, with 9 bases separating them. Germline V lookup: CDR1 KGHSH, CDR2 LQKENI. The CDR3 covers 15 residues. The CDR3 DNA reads TGTGCCAGCTCACCACCGGGACTTAGTGGAAACACCATATATTTT. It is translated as CASSPPGLSGNTIYF.

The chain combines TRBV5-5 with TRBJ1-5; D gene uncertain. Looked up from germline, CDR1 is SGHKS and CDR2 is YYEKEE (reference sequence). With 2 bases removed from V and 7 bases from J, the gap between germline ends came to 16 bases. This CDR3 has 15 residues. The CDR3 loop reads CASSFGETLKQPQHF. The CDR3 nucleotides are TGTGCCAGCAGCTTCGGGGAAACCCTTAAGCAGCCCCAGCATTTT.

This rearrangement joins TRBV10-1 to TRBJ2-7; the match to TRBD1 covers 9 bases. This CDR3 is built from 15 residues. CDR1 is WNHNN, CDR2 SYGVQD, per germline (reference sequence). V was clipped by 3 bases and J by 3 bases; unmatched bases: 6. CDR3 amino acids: CASSETGTGNYEQYF. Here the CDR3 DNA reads TGCGCCAGCAGTGAAACCGGGACAGGGAACTACGAGCAGTACTTC.